These T cell receptor beta chains were read from a single sample in a study of T-cell memory formation after mild COVID-19. TCRdb re-derived calls from the 5' RACE reads in MiXCR, one entry per CDR3 protein. The sample comprises about 260,000 distinct CDR3 sequences, 15% to 20% of which are singletons, and over 20% rests with the top ten. Sequenced input: PBMCs or a T cell subset sorted from them (not recorded which). Receptors originate from a man younger than 35 who had mild COVID-19 (a few samples of this study predate the infection). Cell type and time point are not known. Each CDR3 is given with its conserved first and last residue. Fields, in order: J gene, V gene, clone size, D gene, CDR3 DNA, CDR3 protein. D genes are given only for firm matches. Clone size is given for some rows only: seen once, a few or many times, or a class if the clone is expanded.

TRBJ1-4 TRBV9 - - TGTGCCAGCAGCTCCGGGGGGGCTCGAGAAAAACTGTTTTTT CASSSGGAREKLFF
TRBJ2-3 TRBV7-2 - - TGTGCCAGCAGCTTTGGGGGGCCAGATACGCAGTATTTT CASSFGGPDTQYF
TRBJ2-1 TRBV11-3 - TRBD2 TGTGCCAGCAGCTTAGATCCCTTAGCGGGCAATGAGCAGTTCTTC CASSLDPLAGNEQFF
TRBJ2-7 TRBV27 - - TGTGCCAGCAGTTTAGCCGTGGGTCTCTACGAGCAGTACTTC CASSLAVGLYEQYF
TRBJ2-1 TRBV7-6 - - TGTGCCAGCAGCTTGGGGACTTTCAATGAGCAGTTCTTC CASSLGTFNEQFF
TRBJ1-5 TRBV28 few - TGTGCCAGCAGTTTTTGGACCAGACAGGAATATAGCAATCAGCCCCAGCATTTT CASSFWTRQEYSNQPQHF
TRBJ1-1 TRBV9 few TRBD1 TGTGCCAGCAGCGAACAGGGGTCGCTCACTGAAGCTTTCTTT CASSEQGSLTEAFF
TRBJ1-3 TRBV4-3 - - TGCGCCAGCAGCCAAAGACTTGATGGGGCGAGGGGAAACACCATATATTTT CASSQRLDGARGNTIYF
TRBJ2-5 TRBV28 - - TGTGCCAGCAGTTTCTGGACTCTAACCTCCCAAGAGACCCAGTACTTC CASSFWTLTSQETQYF
TRBJ2-5 TRBV29-1 few - TGCAGCGTTCGGGGCCCGTACCAAGAGACCCAGTACTTC CSVRGPYQETQYF
TRBJ1-1 TRBV28 - - TGTGCCAGCAGTTTCGGGGGAGCGAACACTGAAGCTTTCTTT CASSFGGANTEAFF
TRBJ1-1 TRBV30 - - TGTGCCTGGAGTGTGGCTTTGAGCACTGAAGCTTTCTTT CAWSVALSTEAFF
TRBJ1-2 TRBV7-2 - - TGTGCCAGCAGCGATGACATGTCCTATGGCTACACCTTC CASSDDMSYGYTF
TRBJ2-7 TRBV4-3 - - TGCGCCAGCAGCCAAGGGGTGACGAGCTCCTACGAGCAGTACTTC CASSQGVTSSYEQYF
TRBJ2-3 TRBV7-3 few - TGTGCCAGCAGCTCCCACTCGGTCGATACGCAGTATTTT CASSSHSVDTQYF
TRBJ2-3 TRBV5-1 many - TGCGCCAGCAGCTTGGCGGACTTCGCGGATACGCAGTATTTT CASSLADFADTQYF
TRBJ1-5 TRBV6-2/TRBV6-3 - - TGTGCCAGCAGCCCCCCGGCAGGGCTGGTTGAGCAGCCCCAGCATTTT CASSPPAGLVEQPQHF
TRBJ1-6 TRBV7-2 - - TGTGCCAGCAGCTTAGCCTCGAATTCACCCCTCCACTTT CASSLASNSPLHF
TRBJ2-2 TRBV7-9 few - TGTGCCCCAGGGCCCTCGAACACCGGGGAGCTGTTTTTT CAPGPSNTGELFF
TRBJ2-3 TRBV11-2 - TRBD2 TGTGCCAGCAGCTTTAGCGGGGTTTGGACAGATACGCAGTATTTT CASSFSGVWTDTQYF
TRBJ1-1 TRBV19 - - TGTGCCAGTACGGACATGAACACTGAAGCTTTCTTT CASTDMNTEAFF
TRBJ1-1 TRBV7-2 many TRBD1 TGTGCCAGCAGCACCAGACAGGGGGAGGTTGAAGCTTTCTTT CASSTRQGEVEAFF
TRBJ2-3 TRBV5-1 - - TGCGCCAGCAGGTTAGAGGGAAGCACAGATACGCAGTATTTT CASRLEGSTDTQYF
TRBJ2-1 TRBV4-2 - - TGTGCCAGCAGCCAAGATCTGGGGGCCGTAAATGAGCAGTTCTTC CASSQDLGAVNEQFF
TRBJ2-1 TRBV5-1 many TRBD2 TGCGCCAGCAGCCAGCGGGGGGTAAAACCGTACAATGAGCAGTTCTTC CASSQRGVKPYNEQFF
TRBJ2-1 TRBV2 many TRBD2 TGTGCCAGCCGACTAGCGGGGGCCTACAATGAGCAGTTCTTC CASRLAGAYNEQFF
TRBJ2-7 TRBV4-1 few TRBD2 TGCGCCAGCAGTCGGACTAGCGGGGGGGACTACGAGCAGTACTTC CASSRTSGGDYEQYF